Below, one T cell receptor (beta chain) is given with its context. Its target antigen remains unknown. No much larger clone exists at a distance of one base, and base qualities are not known. The data derive from a study of siplizumab effects on memory and regulatory T cells (dated by TCRdb to the late 2010s). General notes on the study: The study looked at the effect of siplizumab, an anti-CD2 antibody, on alloreactive T-cell subsets in allogeneic mixed lymphocyte reactions made from human PBMCs. Results and caveats for the whole study, not just this receptor: Because sequences at frequencies below about 10^-5 were poorly captured, only a minor fraction of alloreactive clones could be mapped back to unstimulated subsets. Roughly 80-96% of proliferating CD4+ or CD8+ clones could not be assigned a naive or memory phenotype. The suppressive function of proliferating Tregs from siplizumab cultures was not functionally confirmed. The cumulative frequency of alloreactive sequences traceable to unstimulated CD4+ memory T cells was significantly reduced by siplizumab. Unstimulated naive T cells appeared to be more diverse than memory T cells, and naive cells seemed to make a substantial contribution to the alloresponse. Among mappable alloreactive CD4+ clones, the Treg-derived fraction averaged around 69% with siplizumab versus around 29% in control reactions.

Library prep was done by the immunoSEQ multiplex PCR assay. Each sample had about 10^5 TCR templates assayed by the deep sequencing platform. Genomic DNA extracted from sorted T cells was used for TCRbeta CDR3 sequencing. In the source study's methods: The R programming language was used for clonal analysis of the TCRbeta CDR3 data. Alloreactive CD4+ and CD8+ clones were identified by comparing unstimulated samples to CFSE-low samples taken after the reaction. Regulatory or non-regulatory origin was assigned to alloreactive CD4+ clones by matching of sequences to sorted unstimulated Treg and non-Treg repertoires. TCRdb took this table from immuneACCESS and kept in-frame rearrangements with V and J called. Such tables lack part of the clones; where checked against another copy, unresolved V genes explain under half of the gap, and the rest is unexplained. Clone size and V and J calls were adopted from that table, with D and trimming inferred from the DNA. This sample lists 95,000 to 100,000 clones; about 90% were detected once. Approximately 12% of the sample comes from the top ten.

V ends up 6 bases short and J 4 bases short, with an unmatched junction base count of 11. Per the germline V gene, SGDLS is the CDR1 and YYNGEE is the CDR2. The CDR3 sequence holds 15 residues, the cysteine and phenylalanine included. This entry keeps only the CDR3 DNA: 45 bases, framed from base 1. Sorted unstimulated T cells, along with proliferating T cells recovered from mixed lymphocyte reactions, underwent TCRbeta CDR3 sequencing. Fresh whole blood from roughly nine HLA-typed healthy donors was used as the source from which PBMCs were isolated. To map where alloreactive clones came from, CD4+ non-regulatory T cells in the unstimulated state were FACS-sorted.

Sequences were obtained from non-Treg CD4+ T cells sorted from blood. Explained via the paper, the cell subset or site label denotes: FACS-sorted unstimulated CD4+ non-regulatory T cells. The V gene is TRBV9 and the J gene is TRBJ2-3, with 7 central nucleotides matching TRBD2. The sequence was obtained from a human donor in good health. The CDR3 region reads CASKRRAGDPDTQYF. The nucleotide sequence is TGTGCCAGCAAACGGAGGGCGGGAGACCCAGATACGCAGTATTTT.